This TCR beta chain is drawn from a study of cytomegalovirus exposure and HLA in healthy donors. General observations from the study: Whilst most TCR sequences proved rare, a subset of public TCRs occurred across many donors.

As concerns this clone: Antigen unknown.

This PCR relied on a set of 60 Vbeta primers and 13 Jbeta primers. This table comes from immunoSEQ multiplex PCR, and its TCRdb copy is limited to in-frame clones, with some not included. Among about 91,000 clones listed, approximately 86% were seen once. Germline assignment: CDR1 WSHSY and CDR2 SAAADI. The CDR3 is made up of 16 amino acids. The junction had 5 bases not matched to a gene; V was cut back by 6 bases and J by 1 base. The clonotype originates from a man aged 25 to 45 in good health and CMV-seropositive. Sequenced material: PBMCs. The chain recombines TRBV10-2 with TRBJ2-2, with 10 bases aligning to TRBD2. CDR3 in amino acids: CASRLASGGNTGELFF. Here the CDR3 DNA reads TGCGCCAGCAGGCTGGCTAGCGGGGGGAACACCGGGGAGCTGTTTTTT.